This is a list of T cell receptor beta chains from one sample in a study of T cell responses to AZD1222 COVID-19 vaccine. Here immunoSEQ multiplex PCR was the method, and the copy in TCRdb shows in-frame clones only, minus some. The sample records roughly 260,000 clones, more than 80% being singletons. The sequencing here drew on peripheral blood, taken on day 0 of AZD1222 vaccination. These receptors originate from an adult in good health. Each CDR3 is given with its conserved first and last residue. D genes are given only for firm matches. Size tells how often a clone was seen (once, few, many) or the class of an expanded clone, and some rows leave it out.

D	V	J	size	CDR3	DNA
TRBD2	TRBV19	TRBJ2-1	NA	CASSRTSGRYSSYNEQFF	TGTGCCAGTAGTCGGACTAGCGGGAGGTACAGCTCCTACAATGAGCAGTTCTTC
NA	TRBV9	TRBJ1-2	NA	CASSVGGDYGYTF	TGTGCCAGCAGCGTAGGGGGGGACTATGGCTACACCTTC
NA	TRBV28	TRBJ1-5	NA	CASSLAGYSNQPQHF	TGTGCCAGCAGTTTAGCAGGATATAGCAATCAGCCCCAGCATTTT
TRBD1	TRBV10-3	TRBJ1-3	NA	CAISPTGVGGNTIYF	TGTGCCATCAGCCCTACAGGGGTGGGTGGAAACACCATATATTTT
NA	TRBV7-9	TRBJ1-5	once	CAGARGNQPQHF	TGTGCCGGGGCCCGGGGCAATCAGCCCCAGCATTTT
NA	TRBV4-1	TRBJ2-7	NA	CASSNMGDEQYF	TGCGCCAGCAGCAACATGGGGGACGAGCAGTACTTC
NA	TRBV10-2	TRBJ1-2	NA	CASSDQGFGYTF	TGCGCCAGCAGTGATCAGGGGTTCGGCTACACCTTC
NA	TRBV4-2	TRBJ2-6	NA	CASSSPHGTSSGANVLTF	TGTGCCAGCAGCTCCCCCCACGGGACGTCCTCTGGGGCCAACGTCCTGACTTTC
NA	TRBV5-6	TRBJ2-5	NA	CASSLRNGETQYF	TGTGCCAGCAGCTTGAGAAACGGGGAGACCCAGTACTTC
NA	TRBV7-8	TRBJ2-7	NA	CASSLGRTISYEQYF	TGTGCCAGCAGCTTGGGACGGACGATCTCCTACGAGCAGTACTTC
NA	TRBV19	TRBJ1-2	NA	CASSIPQGTVAYGYTF	TGTGCCAGTAGTATCCCGCAGGGGACCGTCGCCTATGGCTACACCTTC
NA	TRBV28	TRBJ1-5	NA	CASSHQGRNQPQHF	TGTGCCAGCAGTCACCAGGGACGCAATCAGCCCCAGCATTTT
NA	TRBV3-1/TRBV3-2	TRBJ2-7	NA	CASNIWVPGVYEQYF	TGTGCCAGCAACATTTGGGTCCCCGGGGTCTACGAGCAGTACTTC
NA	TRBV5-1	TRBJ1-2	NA	CASSLGSNYGYTF	TGCGCCAGCAGCTTGGGATCTAACTATGGCTACACCTTC
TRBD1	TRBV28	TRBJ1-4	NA	CASRPQGLGEKLFF	TGTGCCAGCAGGCCACAGGGGCTGGGGGAAAAACTGTTTTTT